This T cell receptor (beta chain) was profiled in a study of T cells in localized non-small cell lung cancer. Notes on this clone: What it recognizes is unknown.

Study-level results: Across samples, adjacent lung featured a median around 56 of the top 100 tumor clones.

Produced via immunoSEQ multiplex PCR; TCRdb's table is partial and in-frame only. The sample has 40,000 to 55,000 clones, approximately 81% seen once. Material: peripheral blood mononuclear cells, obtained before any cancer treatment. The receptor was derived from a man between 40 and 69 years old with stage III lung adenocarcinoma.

CDR3 sequence: CASSLYSVSYEQYF. The CDR3 DNA is TGTGCCAGCAGCTTGTACAGCGTCTCCTACGAGCAGTACTTC. This chain uses TRBV5-4 with TRBJ2-7; D gene uncertain. Trimming shortened V by 1 base and J by 0 bases, and 8 bases separated the two germline ends. The length of the CDR3 is 14 residues. The germline V gene encodes CDR1 SGHNT and CDR2 YYREEE (reference sequence).